This T cell receptor (beta chain) was found in a study of cytomegalovirus exposure and HLA in healthy donors. The study ran its PCR with 60 Vbeta and 13 Jbeta primers. Libraries were prepared by immunoSEQ multiplex PCR; TCRdb keeps only in-frame clonotypes and omits some of them. The sample holds 100,000 to 150,000 clones, approximately 80% seen once. This clone has more than one count but fewer than ten. As yet, its antigen is unknown. The V end lost 0 bases, the J end lost 2 bases, and 9 bases lay between the germline ends. Germline assignment: CDR1 SGHRS and CDR2 YFSETQ. This CDR3 is 15 amino acids long. Overall study findings and caveats: In a later analysis, TCR beta V- and J-gene trimming was associated with a missense DCLRE1C variant. In an earlier analysis, about 90% or about 30%: the productive usage of most TCR beta V segments. What a later analysis reportedly showed was that an Asian-associated ancestry cluster had fewer N-insertions than the approximately 720-donor mean.

Source material: PBMCs. The TCR comes from a woman between 40 and 55 years old in good health and CMV-seropositive. The V gene is TRBV5-1, the J gene TRBJ2-1, with D maybe TRBD2 (6 bases). Here the CDR3 reads CASSLAGTAYNEQFF. In DNA, the CDR3 is TGCGCCAGCAGCTTGGCCGGGACTGCCTACAATGAGCAGTTCTTC.